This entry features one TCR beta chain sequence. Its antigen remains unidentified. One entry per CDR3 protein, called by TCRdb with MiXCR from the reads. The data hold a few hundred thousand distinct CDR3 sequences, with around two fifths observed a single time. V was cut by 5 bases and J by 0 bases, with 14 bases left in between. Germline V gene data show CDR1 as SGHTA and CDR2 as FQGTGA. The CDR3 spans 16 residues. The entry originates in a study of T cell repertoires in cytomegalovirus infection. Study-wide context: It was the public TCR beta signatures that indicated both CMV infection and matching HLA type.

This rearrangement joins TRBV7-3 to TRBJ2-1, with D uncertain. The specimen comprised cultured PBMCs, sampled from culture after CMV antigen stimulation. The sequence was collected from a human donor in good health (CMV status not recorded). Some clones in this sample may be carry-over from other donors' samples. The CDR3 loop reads CASSPLDISSYNEQFF. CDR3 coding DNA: TGTGCCAGCAGCCCTCTAGACATAAGCTCCTACAATGAGCAGTTCTTC. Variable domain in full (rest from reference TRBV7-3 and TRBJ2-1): GAGVSQTPSNKVTEKGKYVELRCDPISGHTALYWYRQSLGQGPEFLIYFQGTGAADDSGLPNDRFFAVRPEGSVSTLKIQRTERGDSAVYLCASSPLDISSYNEQFFGPGTRLTVL.